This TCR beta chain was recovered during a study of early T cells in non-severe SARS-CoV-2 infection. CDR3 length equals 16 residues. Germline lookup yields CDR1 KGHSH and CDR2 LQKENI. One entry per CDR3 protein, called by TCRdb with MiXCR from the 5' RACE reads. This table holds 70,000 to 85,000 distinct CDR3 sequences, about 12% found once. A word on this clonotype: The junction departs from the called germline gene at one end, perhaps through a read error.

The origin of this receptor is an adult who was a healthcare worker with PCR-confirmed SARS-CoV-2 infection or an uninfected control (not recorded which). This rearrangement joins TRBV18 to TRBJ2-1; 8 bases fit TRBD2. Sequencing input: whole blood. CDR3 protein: CASPPPGGRTHNEQFF. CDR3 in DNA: TGCGCCAGCCCACCACCGGGCGGGAGGACTCACAATGAGCAGTTCTTC.